The rows below give T cell receptor beta chains drawn from one sample of a study of blood T cell repertoires in COVID-19. This table comes from immunoSEQ multiplex PCR, and its TCRdb copy is limited to in-frame clones, with some not included. The table includes 240,000 or so clones, approximately 78% detected once. The sequenced material came from peripheral blood. These receptors originate from a woman in her fifties or sixties with active or convalescent COVID-19. CDR3s include the opening cysteine and the closing phenylalanine or tryptophan. A D gene is named only where the DNA matches it firmly. The size of a clone is reported for some rows only, either as once, few or many, or as a class for expanded clones.

CDR3 length	clone size	V gene	D gene	J gene	CDR3 DNA	CDR3 protein
16	-	TRBV9	-	TRBJ2-1	TGTGCCAGCAGCCCCACAGGCTCTGTCCCTTCGGATGAGCAGTTCTTC	CASSPTGSVPSDEQFF
13	few	TRBV6-6	-	TRBJ1-6	TGTGCCAGCAGAGACAACTATAATTCACCCCTCCACTTT	CASRDNYNSPLHF
14	-	TRBV7-9	TRBD1	TRBJ2-1	TGTGCCAGCAGCCTGCCCGGGACAGTAAATGAGCAGTTCTTC	CASSLPGTVNEQFF
15	-	TRBV3-1/TRBV3-2	-	TRBJ2-7	TGTGCCAGCAGCCAAGGGGGGGGGCATGGGTACGAGCAGTACTTC	CASSQGGGHGYEQYF
13	-	TRBV6-5	-	TRBJ1-2	TGTGCCAGCAGTTACTCGACAGACTATGGCTACACCTTC	CASSYSTDYGYTF
14	once	TRBV5-1	-	TRBJ2-2	TGCGCCAGCAGCTTGGCCGGTTACACCGGGGAGCTGTTTTTT	CASSLAGYTGELFF
13	once	TRBV10-2	-	TRBJ1-2	TGCGCCAGCAGTGAGTTGGCATCGGAGGGCTACACCTTC	CASSELASEGYTF
12	-	TRBV7-6	-	TRBJ2-2	TGTGCCAGCAGCTTAGAGCACGGGGAGCTGTTTTTT	CASSLEHGELFF
13	once	TRBV2	-	TRBJ2-7	TGTGCCAGTTTACCCCCCGGCTCCTACGAGCAGTACTTC	CASLPPGSYEQYF
13	-	TRBV7-9	-	TRBJ1-1	TGTGCCAGCAGCCGTGGACAGCACACTGAAGCTTTCTTT	CASSRGQHTEAFF
14	-	TRBV6-5	TRBD1	TRBJ2-7	TGTGCCAGCAGCCGGGACAGCCTAATCTACGAGCAGTACTTC	CASSRDSLIYEQYF
15	-	TRBV6-5	-	TRBJ2-5	TGTGCCAGCAGTTACACCTCCCGGGTACAAGAGACCCAGTACTTC	CASSYTSRVQETQYF
17	-	TRBV19	TRBD1	TRBJ2-1	TGTGCCAGTAGTATATCTCCAGGGACAGGGGCTTACAATGAGCAGTTCTTC	CASSISPGTGAYNEQFF
13	once	TRBV7-8	-	TRBJ1-2	TGTGCCAGCAGCTTAGGTCCGGGGTATGGCTACACCTTC	CASSLGPGYGYTF
13	-	TRBV9	-	TRBJ1-2	TGTGCCAGCAGCATAATAACAGGTGTAGGCTACACCTTC	CASSIITGVGYTF
15	-	TRBV19	TRBD1	TRBJ2-1	TGTGCCAGTAAACAGGGGGCGGGGGACTACAATGAGCAGTTCTTC	CASKQGAGDYNEQFF
12	-	TRBV14	-	TRBJ1-2	TGTGCCAGCAGCCAACAGAACTATGGCTACACCTTC	CASSQQNYGYTF
15	once	TRBV7-3	TRBD1	TRBJ1-1	TGTGCCAGCAGCTTAACAGGACAGGGGAACACTGAAGCTTTCTTT	CASSLTGQGNTEAFF
17	-	TRBV19	TRBD1	TRBJ1-4	TGTGCCAGTAGTATACCGCCCCACGACAGGGGAGAAGAAAAACTGTTTTTT	CASSIPPHDRGEEKLFF
16	-	TRBV4-3	TRBD2	TRBJ2-2	TGCGCCAGCAGCCAAGATTCGGGGGGTTGGACCGGGGAGCTGTTTTTT	CASSQDSGGWTGELFF
15	-	TRBV9	TRBD1	TRBJ2-7	TGTGCCAGCAGTTCTACGACAGGGCCCTCGGGGGAGCAGTACTTC	CASSSTTGPSGEQYF
16	-	TRBV9	TRBD2	TRBJ2-2	TGTGCCAGCAGCGTCCCTAGCGGGAGAAACACCGGGGAGCTGTTTTTT	CASSVPSGRNTGELFF
13	few	TRBV19	-	TRBJ2-3	TGTGCCAGTAGTATTCCGGGGTGGGGTACGCAGTATTTT	CASSIPGWGTQYF
14	-	TRBV5-6	-	TRBJ1-3	TGTGCCAGCAGCTCCCGGGACTTAGGAAACACCATATATTTT	CASSSRDLGNTIYF
13	few	TRBV27	-	TRBJ2-7	TGTGCCAGCAGCTTAGGACTACCTTACGAGCAGTACTTC	CASSLGLPYEQYF
11	-	TRBV2	TRBD1	TRBJ1-2	TGTGCCAGCCGGGACAGTTATGGCTACACCTTC	CASRDSYGYTF
14	few	TRBV10-3	TRBD2	TRBJ2-7	TGTGCCATCAGTGAGCCGGATGGGGGGGACGAGCAGTACTTC	CAISEPDGGDEQYF
17	-	TRBV7-3	TRBD2	TRBJ2-1	TGTGCCAGCAGCTCAATCTCAGCGGGGGGTATAAAGGGTGAGCAGTTCTTC	CASSSISAGGIKGEQFF
15	-	TRBV4-3	-	TRBJ1-1	TGCGCCAGCAGCCAACAACAGGGCTTGGGGACTGAAGCTTTCTTT	CASSQQQGLGTEAFF
16	-	TRBV4-2	-	TRBJ1-5	TGTGCCAGCAGCCAAGGTAGCAGTCGGGGCAATCAGCCCCAGCATTTT	CASSQGSSRGNQPQHF
13	-	TRBV30	-	TRBJ1-2	TGTGCCTGGAGTGTCGGGCAGGGCGGCGGCTACACCTTC	CAWSVGQGGGYTF
14	-	TRBV7-3	TRBD1	TRBJ1-4	TGTGCCAGCAGCTTATTACAGGGGTGGGAAAAACTGTTTTTT	CASSLLQGWEKLFF
13	-	TRBV11-3	-	TRBJ2-7	TGTGCCAGCAGCTTAGGAGTCTCGGGGGAGCAGTACTTC	CASSLGVSGEQYF
11	-	TRBV20-1	-	TRBJ1-2	TGCAGTGCTAGAGCCCACCGGGGCTACACCTTC	CSARAHRGYTF
15	-	TRBV6-4	-	TRBJ1-6	TGTGCCAGCAACCACAGGGTGGAGCATAATTCACCCCTCCACTTT	CASNHRVEHNSPLHF
14	-	TRBV7-2	TRBD2	TRBJ2-1	TGTGCCAGCAGCTTAGGGACTAGCGAGGGTGAGCAGTTCTTC	CASSLGTSEGEQFF
16	-	TRBV2	TRBD1	TRBJ1-1	TGTGCCAGCAGGGAGAGAGGACAGGGGGGGAACACTGAAGCTTTCTTT	CASRERGQGGNTEAFF
13	-	TRBV11-2	TRBD1	TRBJ1-2	TGTGCCAGCAGGACAACAGGGGGCGGCGGCTACACCTTC	CASRTTGGGGYTF
14	-	TRBV7-9	TRBD1	TRBJ1-2	TGTGCCAGCAGTTCGACAGGGGTTGACTATGGCTACACCTTC	CASSSTGVDYGYTF
16	once	TRBV7-8	-	TRBJ2-1	TGTGCCAGCAGCTTTCGTGCAGGGGCCGTTTACAATGAGCAGTTCTTC	CASSFRAGAVYNEQFF
13	-	TRBV2	TRBD1	TRBJ1-2	TGTGCCAGCAGCTTAGGGACAGGCTGGGGCTACACCTTC	CASSLGTGWGYTF
16	-	TRBV9	-	TRBJ1-6	TGTGCCAGCTCTCGGGACATCAGCTCCTATAATTCACCCCTCCACTTT	CASSRDISSYNSPLHF
15	-	TRBV7-2	TRBD1	TRBJ2-7	TGTGCCAGCAGCTCGTCGGACAGGGACCACTACGAGCAGTACTTC	CASSSSDRDHYEQYF
13	-	TRBV6-5	-	TRBJ1-1	TGTGCCAGCAGTAGTCAAGGTGGGGCCGAAGCTTTCTTT	CASSSQGGAEAFF
15	few	TRBV6-2/TRBV6-3	-	TRBJ2-7	TGTGCCAGCAGTTACTCGGCAGGGAACTTCTACGAGCAGTACTTC	CASSYSAGNFYEQYF
14	-	TRBV3-1/TRBV3-2	TRBD1	TRBJ1-6	TGTGCCAGCAGCCAACGGACAGGGCTTTCACCCCTCCACTTT	CASSQRTGLSPLHF
13	-	TRBV2	TRBD1	TRBJ2-3	TGTGCCAGCAGGGGGACAGGAACAGATACGCAGTATTTT	CASRGTGTDTQYF
13	once	TRBV27	TRBD1	TRBJ1-6	TGTGCCAGCAGGTTCGGACAGGGAGGGACCCTCCACTTT	CASRFGQGGTLHF
14	-	TRBV7-8	TRBD1	TRBJ2-3	TGTGCCAGCAGCCTAGGACAGGGGTTTGATACGCAGTATTTT	CASSLGQGFDTQYF
13	-	TRBV5-4	-	TRBJ1-2	TGTGCCAGCAGACAGGGATTTAGTGAAGGCTACACCTTC	CASRQGFSEGYTF
15	once	TRBV7-7	TRBD2	TRBJ2-3	TGTGCCAGCAGCACGGGACTAGCGGGAACAGATACGCAGTATTTT	CASSTGLAGTDTQYF